These 20 T cell receptor beta chains originate from one sample sequenced in a study of T cell responses to AZD1222 COVID-19 vaccine. Sequencing used immunoSEQ multiplex PCR; TCRdb keeps in-frame clones, though not all of them. Here the sample spans under 130,000 clones, roughly 87% being singletons. Sequencing used peripheral blood, obtained on day 0 of AZD1222 vaccination. The receptor set was obtained from an adult in good health.

V and J are TRBV7-3 and TRBJ2-1; D possibly uses TRBD1 or TRBD2 (5 bases each). V was shortened by 4 bases and J by 4 bases, with 14 bases between the two germline ends. This CDR3 is 15 amino acids long. The germline gives CDR1 SGHTA, CDR2 FQGTGA. CDR3 loop: CASSYTPGPYNEQFF. Written as DNA, the CDR3 is TGTGCCAGCAGCTATACTCCGGGGCCATACAATGAGCAGTTCTTC.

V gene TRBV7-2 combines with J gene TRBJ2-1; possibly TRBD2 for D (6 bases). V gave up 4 bases and J gave up 8 bases, with 15 bases separating them. There are 14 residues in the CDR3. CDR1 is SGHTA and CDR2 is FQGNSA in the germline V gene. CDR3 sequence reads: CASSYGWRADEQFF. CDR3 DNA sequence: TGTGCCAGCAGCTACGGGTGGAGGGCTGATGAGCAGTTCTTC. The whole variable domain, filled in from reference TRBV7-2 and TRBJ2-1, reads GAGVSQSPSNKVTEKGKDVELRCDPISGHTALYWYRQSLGQGLEFLIYFQGNSAPDKSGLPSDRFSAERTGGSVSTLTIQRTQQEDSAVYLCASSYGWRADEQFFGPGTRLTVL.

The rearrangement uses TRBV7-9 and TRBJ1-1, with 7 bases lining up with TRBD1. This CDR3 has 12 amino acids. The germline gives CDR1 SEHNR, CDR2 FQNEAQ (reference sequence). V was pared by 4 bases and J by 5 bases, with 1 base of the junction left unmatched. CDR3 in amino acids: CASSYRGTEAFF. The DNA for the CDR3 is TGTGCCAGCAGCTACAGGGGTACTGAAGCTTTCTTT.

This rearrangement joins TRBV2 to TRBJ1-1, with a tentative D call TRBD1 (6 bases). This CDR3 contains 13 residues. Trimming removed 4 bases from V and 6 bases from J, with 12 bases in between. The germline gives CDR1 SNHLY, CDR2 FYNNEI. This chain's CDR3 is CASSGEQGSEAFF. The CDR3 coding sequence is TGTGCCAGCAGTGGGGAACAGGGCTCTGAAGCTTTCTTT. The variable domain in full, completed from reference TRBV2 and TRBJ1-1, reads EPEVTQTPSHQVTQMGQEVILRCVPISNHLYFYWYRQILGQKVEFLVSFYNNEISEKSEIFDDQFSVERPDGSNFTLKIRSTKLEDSAMYFCASSGEQGSEAFFGQGTRLTVV.

The chain combines TRBV7-6 with TRBJ1-5; no reliable D call. V was pared by 9 bases and J by 4 bases, with 13 bases between. Germline V gives CDR1 SGHVS, CDR2 FNYEAQ. The CDR3 runs to 13 residues. Here the CDR3 DNA reads TGTGCCAGTTCGAGGAGTGAAAATCAGCCCCAGCATTTT. This encodes CASSRSENQPQHF. Full variable domain (rest looked up from reference TRBV7-6 and TRBJ1-5): GAGVSQSPRYKVTKRGQDVALRCDPISGHVSLYWYRQALGQGPEFLTYFNYEAQQDKSGLPNDRFSAERPEGSISTLTIQRTEQRDSAMYRCASSRSENQPQHFGDGTRLSIL.

In its sample, this clone was seen once. The chain couples TRBV2 to TRBJ2-5; the D gene is possibly TRBD2 (6 bases). The CDR3 contains 15 residues. The V gene's germline CDR1 is SNHLY and CDR2 FYNNEI. V lost 6 bases to trimming and J lost 1 base, with 15 bases between them. The CDR3 nucleotides read TGTGCCAGCAGAAAACAGGAGGGAGGCCAAGAGACCCAGTACTTC. It is translated as CASRKQEGGQETQYF.

The gene calls are TRBV9 and TRBJ2-3; TRBD2 matches at 9 bases. Germline values: CDR1 SGDLS, CDR2 YYNGEE. Germline trimming cut 3 bases from V and 4 bases from J; bases unmatched to any gene: 15. The CDR3 covers 18 residues. In DNA, the CDR3 is TGTGCCAGCAGCGCTCGATACTTCATAGCGGGGGCACCAGATACGCAGTATTTT. It encodes CASSARYFIAGAPDTQYF.

This rearrangement joins TRBV6-5 to TRBJ1-3, with D uncertain. CDR3 size: 15 residues. Trimming shortened V by 0 bases and J by 0 bases, and 6 bases separated the two germline ends. Germline CDR1 is MNHEY and CDR2 is SVGAGI. The CDR3 here is CASSYSGGSGNTIYF. DNA for the CDR3: TGTGCCAGCAGTTACTCAGGTGGCTCTGGAAACACCATATATTTT.

This chain connects TRBV21-1 to TRBJ1-2. TRBV21-1 is termed a pseudogene. The CDR3 consists of 13 residues. The CDR3 protein is CASSKGYNYGYTF. CDR3 DNA: TGTGCCAGCAGCAAAGGGTACAACTATGGCTACACCTTC.

This clone has more than one count but fewer than ten. The rearrangement links TRBV28 to TRBJ2-7; 11 positions match TRBD1. The ends lost 6 bases at V and 4 bases at J; junction bases unmatched: 8. The CDR3 covers 15 residues. The V gene's germline CDR1 is MDHEN and CDR2 SYDVKM. CDR3 nucleotide sequence: TGTGCCAGCAGGGACGGGGGACAGGGGGTTTACGAGCAGTACTTC. Protein sequence: CASRDGGQGVYEQYF.

The V gene is TRBV3-1 (or the pseudogene TRBV3-2), the J gene TRBJ2-7; D is unclear. The CDR3 totals 12 residues. Trimming pared 4 bases from V and 7 bases from J, leaving 11 bases between. Germline CDR1 reads LGHDT; CDR2 reads YNNKEL (reference sequence). The CDR3 region has the DNA TGTGCCAGCAGCCCGGTTGGAGAAGAGCAGTACTTC. This codes for CASSPVGEEQYF.

This clone appeared a single time. The rearrangement uses TRBV6-5 and TRBJ1-1; no firm D call. The germline V gene has CDR1 MNHEY and CDR2 SVGAGI. The CDR3 consists of 13 residues. Trimming left V 5 bases short and J 1 base short, with 8 bases between. CDR3 sequence (DNA): TGTGCCAGCAGTCAATACAGGAACACTGAAGCTTTCTTT. This gives the protein CASSQYRNTEAFF.

The chain uses TRBV7-8 and TRBJ1-5, with unresolved D. Trimming pared 4 bases from V and 0 bases from J, leaving 16 bases between. Germline CDR1 reads SGHVS; CDR2 reads FQNEAQ. There are 17 residues in the CDR3. This chain's CDR3 is CASSSSQTGYSNQPQHF. Written as DNA, the CDR3 is TGTGCCAGCAGCTCCTCCCAGACGGGTTATAGCAATCAGCCCCAGCATTTT.

The chain couples TRBV7-9 to TRBJ2-2; D gene unclear. V lost 3 bases and J 5 bases, leaving 19 bases between the germline ends. CDR3 length equals 17 residues. The V gene's germline CDR1 is SEHNR and CDR2 FQNEAQ (reference sequence). CDR3 nucleotides: TGTGCCAGCAGCTTTCGAGCGCCAGGACCCGGTACCGGGGAGCTGTTTTTT. This translates into CASSFRAPGPGTGELFF.

The rearrangement links TRBV5-1 to TRBJ2-3; 12 positions match TRBD2. J lost 5 bases, V lost 3 bases, and 7 bases had no gene match. Germline CDR1 SGHRS, CDR2 YFSETQ. The CDR3 length is 16 residues. Written as DNA, the CDR3 is TGCGCCAGCAGCTGGGCTAGCGGGGGGGCAGGAGATACGCAGTATTTT. Its translation: CASSWASGGAGDTQYF.

This rearrangement joins TRBV27 to TRBJ2-2; possibly TRBD1 for D (6 bases). CDR3 length: 13 amino acids. Germline V gene sequence: CDR1 MNHEY, CDR2 SMNVEV (reference sequence). V lost 6 bases and J lost 1, with 6 bases in between. The chain's CDR3 is CASRGQNTGELFF. CDR3 DNA sequence: TGTGCCAGCAGGGGACAGAACACCGGGGAGCTGTTTTTT.

V and J are TRBV5-1 and TRBJ2-2; D might be TRBD1 (9 bases). CDR3 length: 17 residues. CDR1 is SGHRS, CDR2 YFSETQ, per germline. Trimming pared 0 bases from V and 3 bases from J, leaving 15 bases between. DNA for the CDR3: TGCGCCAGCAGCTTGGGCGGGAGGACAGGGGACACCGGGGAGCTGTTTTTT. Protein sequence: CASSLGGRTGDTGELFF.

The chain uses TRBV6-5 and TRBJ1-2; 7 nucleotides line up with TRBD1. Per germline, CDR1 MNHEY and CDR2 SVGAGI. V was pared by 2 bases and J by 4 bases, with 4 bases of the junction left unmatched. The CDR3 has 14 amino acids. CDR3 region: CASSYADRAYGYTF. CDR3 nucleotide sequence: TGTGCCAGCAGTTACGCCGACAGGGCCTATGGCTACACCTTC.

The J gene is TRBJ2-4, the V gene TRBV11-2, with a weak D call TRBD1 (6 bases). Germline CDR1 is SGHAT and CDR2 is FQNNGV. The CDR3 loop spans 16 amino acids. V shed 5 bases and J shed 0 bases, with 14 bases lying between them. This CDR3 reads CASSPRGALAKNIQYF. In DNA form, the CDR3 reads TGTGCCAGCAGCCCCAGGGGAGCTCTAGCCAAAAACATTCAGTACTTC.

Of note for this clone: Distinct nucleotide sequences in the sample also encode this CDR3. This sequence joins TRBV5-4 and TRBJ2-5, with a possible D match to TRBD1 (5 bases). The CDR3 runs to 14 residues. Trimming removed 5 bases at V and 1 base at J, with 12 bases between. The V gene's germline CDR1 is SGHNT and CDR2 YYREEE (reference sequence). CDR3 coding DNA: TGTGCCAGCAGTTCCCAGGGTTCCCAAGAGACCCAGTACTTC. Translating it yields CASSSQGSQETQYF.